Presented here are 18 T cell receptor beta chains from one specimen sequenced in a study of CXCR3-negative and CXCR3-positive naive CD8 T cells. No cognate antigen is known for these TCRs. Study results and limitations: Researchers report that CXCR3-positive naive cells carry more hydrophobic TRB CDR3s than CXCR3-negative naive cells.

5' RACE that incorporated UMI labels was used to prepare the TRB cDNA libraries. TCRdb reprocessed the 5' RACE reads, with one entry per CDR3 protein and no DNA. This listing includes 140,000 to 150,000 distinct CDR3 sequences. The sequencing input was naive CXCR3+ CD8+ T cells from blood. As for subset: CD45RO-CCR7+CD27+CD95- naive CD8+ T cells expressing CXCR3 (TNR3+). These receptors all stem from a human donor in good health. Some clones in this sample may be carry-over from other donors' samples.

The chain has TRBV13 and TRBJ1-1. The CDR3 is 13 residues long. Germline CDR1 PRHDT, CDR2 FYEKMQ (reference sequence). The CDR3 region is CASSLRTITEAFF.

The genes are TRBV20-1 and TRBJ1-6; TCRdb indicates TRBD1, and absent DNA this call remains unverified. Germline loops: CDR1 DFQATT, CDR2 SNEGSKA (reference sequence). The CDR3 length is 14 residues. The CDR3 reads CSAPRRGQDSPLHF.

The rearrangement uses TRBV5-1 and TRBJ1-1; without DNA, the TCRdb call of TRBD1 cannot be checked. The CDR3 has 15 residues. Per germline, CDR1 SGHRS and CDR2 YFSETQ. CDR3 amino acids: CASSASNPATGGAFF.

The chain joins TRBV5-1 to TRBJ1-1. This CDR3 contains 14 residues. The germline V gene encodes CDR1 SGHRS and CDR2 YFSETQ. This CDR3 reads CASSIGRMNTEAFF.

This rearrangement joins TRBV10-3 to TRBJ1-1; TCRdb reports TRBD1, a call that lacks DNA to check it against. The CDR3 runs 15 residues. CDR1 and CDR2 (germline): ENHRY, SYGVKD. The CDR3 spells CAISIRGRGDTEAFF.

The chain combines TRBV15 with TRBJ2-2. The CDR3 is made up of 15 amino acids. Germline CDR1 reads LNHNV; CDR2 reads YYDKDF (reference sequence). The CDR3 here is CATSSEWGNTGELFF.

The V and J genes are TRBV15 and TRBJ2-2; the TCRdb call, TRBD1, lacks DNA for checking. Germline CDR1 and CDR2: LNHNV and YYDKDF (reference sequence). The CDR3 runs to 12 residues. Here the CDR3 reads CATSLRDGELFF. Full variable domain (remainder filled in from reference TRBV15 and TRBJ2-2): DAMVIQNPRYQVTQFGKPVTLSCSQTLNHNVMYWYQQKSSQAPKLLFHYYDKDFNNEADTPDNFQSRRPNTSFCFLDIRSPGLGDTAMYLCATSLRDGELFFGEGSRLTVL.

The gene calls are TRBV24-1 and TRBJ2-5. CDR1 is KGHDR and CDR2 is SFDVKD in the germline V gene. This CDR3 comprises 11 residues. The CDR3 spells CATSDGGTQYF.

The V gene is TRBV14, the J gene TRBJ2-5; TCRdb proposes TRBD2, but this gene call is untestable without DNA. The CDR3 consists of 17 residues. Germline lookup yields CDR1 SGHDN and CDR2 FVKESK. The CDR3: CASSQPTSETYQETQYF. The full variable domain, rest sourced from reference TRBV14 and TRBJ2-5, is EAGVTQFPSHSVIEKGQTVTLRCDPISGHDNLYWYRRVMGKEIKFLLHFVKESKQDESGMPNNRFLAERTGGTYSTLKVQPAELEDSGVYFCASSQPTSETYQETQYFGPGTRLLVL.

This chain uses TRBV4-1 with TRBJ1-2; TCRdb calls TRBD1, which cannot be checked without DNA. The CDR3 contains 15 residues. Looked up from germline, CDR1 is MGHRA and CDR2 is YSYEKL. CDR3 in amino acids: CASSQEGRDNYGYTF.

The CDR3 is CASSLLRAVQGYEQYF. This chain uses TRBV3-1 with TRBJ2-7; TCRdb picks TRBD1, but there is no DNA to check that call. CDR3 size: 16 residues. The V gene's germline CDR1 is LGHDT and CDR2 YNNKEL (reference sequence).

The chain recombines TRBV29-1 with TRBJ2-3; TCRdb names TRBD2, which stays unverified in the absence of DNA. The CDR3 has 16 residues. The germline V gene has CDR1 SQVTM and CDR2 ANQGSEA. CDR3: CSVEVGSGGSTDTQYF.

The rearrangement uses TRBV6-6 and TRBJ1-1; TCRdb lists TRBD1, though no DNA is available to test this call. From germline, CDR1 is MNHNY and CDR2 SVGAGI (reference sequence). The CDR3 has 14 amino acids. The CDR3 is CASNPGAGNTEAFF.

The chain couples TRBV19 to TRBJ2-5; TCRdb indicates TRBD2, and absent DNA this call remains unverified. The CDR3 loop spans 18 amino acids. Per germline, CDR1 LNHDA and CDR2 SQIVND (reference sequence). The CDR3 region is CASSQRFGLAGDGETQYF.

This sequence joins TRBV20-1 and TRBJ2-7; TCRdb reports TRBD2, a call that lacks DNA to check it against. The germline CDR1 and CDR2 sequences are DFQATT and SNEGSKA (reference sequence). The CDR3 spans 13 residues. CDR3 protein: CSARQLAAGEQYF.

V is TRBV20-1 and J is TRBJ2-7; without DNA, the TCRdb call of TRBD1 cannot be checked. Germline V gene data show CDR1 as DFQATT and CDR2 as SNEGSKA (reference sequence). The CDR3 is made up of 14 amino acids. The CDR3 is CSARDRDTPYEQYF.

The CDR3 sequence: CASSAGIYTDTQYF. V and J are TRBV6-4 and TRBJ2-3; TCRdb's D call of TRBD1 is untestable without DNA. This CDR3 contains 14 residues. Per the germline V gene, CDR1 is MRHNA and CDR2 is SNTAGT.

V usage is TRBV12-3 or TRBV12-4 and J usage is TRBJ1-1; there is no DNA to check the TCRdb D call of TRBD1. The CDR3 covers 14 residues. CDR3 sequence: CASSPTGLNTEAFF.